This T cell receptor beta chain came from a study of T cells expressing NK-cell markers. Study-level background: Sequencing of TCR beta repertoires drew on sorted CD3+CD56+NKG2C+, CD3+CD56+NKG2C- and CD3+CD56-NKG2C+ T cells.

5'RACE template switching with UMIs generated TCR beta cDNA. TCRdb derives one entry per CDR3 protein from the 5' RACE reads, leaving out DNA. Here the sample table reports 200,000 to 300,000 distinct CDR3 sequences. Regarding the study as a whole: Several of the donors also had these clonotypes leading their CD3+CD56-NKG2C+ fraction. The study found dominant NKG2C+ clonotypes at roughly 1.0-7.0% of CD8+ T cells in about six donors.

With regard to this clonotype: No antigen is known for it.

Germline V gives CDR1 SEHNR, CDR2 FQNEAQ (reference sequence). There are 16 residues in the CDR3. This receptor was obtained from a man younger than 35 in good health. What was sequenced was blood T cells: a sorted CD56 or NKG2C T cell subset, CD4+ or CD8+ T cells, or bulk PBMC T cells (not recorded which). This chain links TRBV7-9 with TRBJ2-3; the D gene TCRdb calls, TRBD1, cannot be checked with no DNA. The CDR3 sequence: CASSSKTGAGTDTQYF.